This record covers a single T cell receptor beta chain. No antigen is known for it. This record belongs to a study of vaccination and CD4 T cells after COVID-19. At the Johns Hopkins FTIC core, DNA taken from cultured CD4+ T cells was sequenced by way of the Oncomine TCR Beta short-read assay. MiXCR, run by TCRdb on the PCR reads, gives a single entry per CDR3 protein. The sample shows over 10,000 distinct CDR3 sequences, about two fifths of them seen only once. The CDR3 runs 14 residues. Per the germline V gene, CDR1 is SGHNT and CDR2 is YENEEA. V dropped 3 bases and J dropped 2 bases, with 10 bases sitting between them. Treatment in this sample: roughly 11-day PBMC culture with coronavirus spike peptide pools or control peptides (ViraFEST assay). Antigen-specific T cell expansion with peptide pools preceded TCR sequencing in the ViraFEST approach.

The source of this sequence is a human donor who had recovered from COVID-19. V is TRBV11-3 and J is TRBJ2-5; no definite D call. The sample consisted of CD4+ T cells from blood, cultured in vitro. CDR3 protein: CASSLERVQETQYF. The CDR3 nucleotides read TGTGCCAGCAGCTTGGAAAGGGTACAAGAGACCCAGTACTTC.